The subject of this entry is one T cell receptor (beta chain). There is no known antigen for this receptor. No per-base quality is available; no much larger clone lies one base away. These data are taken from a study of vaccination and CD4 T cells after COVID-19 (dated by TCRdb to 2022 to 2024). As for the study more broadly: Every convalescent patient had a positive nasal swab PCR test for SARS-CoV-2, with mild disease in under ten patients and severe disease in one. In the convalescent cohort there were six males and four females, among whom were two Hispanic individuals, seven Caucasians, two Asians and one multiracial person. Participants got two doses of the Pfizer-BioNTech BNT162b2 vaccine (n=8) or two doses of the Moderna mRNA-1273 vaccine (n=2). Post-COVID blood samples were collected from convalescent patients a median of about 92 days after diagnosis, with a range of about 35 to 180 days. Post-vaccine blood samples were taken a median of 72 days after the second vaccine dose, with a range of about 13 to 250 days. The cultures were stimulated with overlapping spike peptide pools from SARS-CoV-2 and from the common cold coronaviruses HCoV-NL63, HCoV-OC43 and HCoV-229E. As controls, cultures received a CEFX viral epitope pool (the positive control), an HIV-1 Nef peptide pool (the negative control), or no peptide at all. The spike-specific CD4+ TCR repertoire was compared before and after mRNA vaccination in over nine COVID-19 convalescent patients and a handful of infection-naive healthy vaccine recipients.

Libraries were built with PCR. DNA from cultured CD4+ T cells underwent TCR sequencing with the Oncomine TCR Beta short-read assay at the Johns Hopkins FTIC core. Genomic DNA was extracted from the cultured CD4+ T cells with the QIAamp micro DNA kit. Oncomine TCR Beta libraries from cultured CD4+ T cells were pooled with unique dual indexes and sequenced on an Illumina iSeq 100. Per the authors' processing: Non-productive sequences were removed, and CDR3s not starting with C, not ending with F or W, or shorter than 7 amino acids were discarded. Antigen-specific clonotypes were identified using the MANAFEST web application through comparison of peptide-stimulated wells with reference and other culture wells. An FDR below 0.05, an odds ratio above 5, and a productive frequency above 0.1% in at least two of three replicate wells were required for clones to be considered positive. A clonotype was classed as cross-reactive if the clonotype showed significant expansion both in SARS-CoV-2 spike wells and in at least one common cold coronavirus spike condition. Levenshtein distances (stringdist) and unrooted phylogenetic trees (ape) in R version 3.6.1 were used to assess CDR3 homology. TCRdb reprocessed the public reads (quality trimming at Q25 with fastp, clone calling with MiXCR) and kept in-frame beta chains. One record per CDR3 amino acid sequence lists the most common genes and DNA. TCRdb, not the original authors, processed these V and J calls. This sample is represented by more than 8,000 distinct CDR3 sequences; 26% of them were singletons. 10% to 15% of the sample belongs to the ten largest clones.

This specimen's treatment or condition label, interpreted: roughly 10-day PBMC culture with coronavirus spike peptide pools or control peptides (ViraFEST assay). The ViraFEST assay was used in the study, in which antigen-specific T cells were expanded with peptide pools and expanded clonotypes were subsequently identified by TCR sequencing. The positive SARS-CoV-2 PCR tests of the convalescent patients were dated from March to December 2020, before the Alpha, Beta and Delta variants emerged in the United States. More than 1.5 million PBMCs per well were cultured in IMDM with roughly 5.2% human AB serum and around 10 IU/ml IL-2, plus 10 ug/ml peptide pools. Half of the culture medium was replaced with fresh IL-2-containing medium on days 3 and 7. CD4+ T cells were isolated after less than twelve days of culture through negative selection using the EasySep CD4+ T cell isolation kit. PBMCs were separated from whole blood using Ficoll-Paque Plus gradient centrifugation and then either used fresh or cryopreserved at -140C. Culture conditions were generally each tested in triplicate wells.

General findings and caveats noted by the study authors: The median number of SARS-CoV-2-reactive clonotypes rose from roughly 20 after infection to 38 after vaccination, but the change was not significant. The study included relatively few convalescent patients and did not analyze early timepoints after natural infection. In convalescent patients, a median about 86% of post-vaccine SARS-CoV-2-reactive clones were detected only after vaccination, suggesting vaccine-specific priming. Of the vaccine-specific clones in convalescent patients, 304 of 307, or nearly all, reacted only to SARS-CoV-2 spike and did not cross-react with common cold coronaviruses.

This receptor was taken from a human donor who had recovered from COVID-19. Source: CD4+ T cells from blood, cultured in vitro, taken after SARS-CoV-2 vaccination.

CDR3 reads: CSANPGQPSYGYTF. The sequenced DNA is TGCAGTGCGAATCCGGGACAGCCCTCATATGGCTACACCTTC. The V and J genes are TRBV20-1 and TRBJ1-2, with 7 bases aligning to TRBD1. The CDR3 covers 14 residues, taking in both the cysteine and the phenylalanine. The entry retains the CDR3 DNA only, 42 bases that are in frame from base 1. V loses 6 bases at its end and J loses 5 bases; junction bases beyond the gene matches: 12. The germline V gene encodes CDR1 DFQATT and CDR2 SNEGSKA (reference sequence).